This TCR beta chain is from a study of T-cell reconstitution after alpha-beta-depleted transplantation in children. Preparation of the TCRbeta library was carried out with unique molecular identifiers. TCRdb passed the PCR reads through MiXCR, listing each CDR3 protein once. The sample lists about 360,000 distinct CDR3 sequences, about an eighth occurring once. The V gene's germline CDR1 is SNHLY and CDR2 FYNNEI. CDR3 length: 14 amino acids. The germline V and J ends were trimmed by 10 bases and 3 bases, with 17 bases remaining between them. This clonotype came up a few times. J is TRBJ2-3 and V is TRBV2; weak D call: TRBD1 (6 bases). This receptor was taken from a human donor who donated a stem cell graft to a child with Fanconi anemia. The material was PBMCs, obtained from the stem cell graft. This CDR3 reads CATDLGHRTDTQYF. The CDR3 DNA follows: TGTGCCACCGACTTGGGACACAGAACAGATACGCAGTATTTT.